The TCR beta chain described here comes from a study of OX40 agonist ivuxolimab in advanced cancers. This CDR3 contains 16 residues. Germline assignment: CDR1 SEHNR and CDR2 FQNEAQ (reference sequence). The V end lost 5 bases, the J end lost 0 bases, and 11 bases lay between the germline ends. The method was immunoSEQ multiplex PCR; TCRdb's version includes in-frame clones alone and lacks a portion of them. The sample consists of around 70,000 clones, around 90% of them appearing once. Sequenced material: CD4+ or CD8+ T cells sorted from blood, taken in a trial of the OX40 agonist ivuxolimab. This receptor was identified in an adult with an advanced solid tumor such as melanoma, head and neck, liver or kidney cancer. The chain uses TRBV7-9 and TRBJ1-6, with a tentative D call TRBD1 (6 bases). The CDR3 sequence: CASSAGGASYNSPLHF. CDR3 DNA: TGTGCCAGCAGCGCCGGGGGCGCCTCCTATAATTCACCCCTCCACTTT.